The next 28 T cell receptor beta chains were all read from a single sample in a study of blood T cell repertoires in COVID-19. Profiled with immunoSEQ multiplex PCR; TCRdb holds only in-frame clones, not every one. The sample holds some 150,000 clones, nearly 80% seen once. Sequencing used peripheral blood. The receptors were sampled from an elderly man with acute or convalescent COVID-19.

The rearrangement uses TRBV7-8 and TRBJ1-6, with 9 bases identical to TRBD1. V was clipped by 5 bases and J by 7 bases; unmatched bases: 9. This CDR3 has 16 residues. The germline gives CDR1 SGHVS, CDR2 FQNEAQ. The DNA of the CDR3 is TGTGCCAGCAGCATACCTCCGGACAGGGGAAATTCACCCCTCCACTTT. This encodes CASSIPPDRGNSPLHF.

This rearrangement joins TRBV7-3 to TRBJ1-2; D uncertain. Germline CDR1 SGHTA, CDR2 FQGTGA. Trimming took off 3 bases at V and 2 bases at J, with 7 bases between the two ends. The CDR3 has 13 residues. The CDR3 bases are TGTGCCAGCAGCTTGGGCGAAAACTATGGCTACACCTTC. This codes for CASSLGENYGYTF.

The rearrangement joins TRBV18 to TRBJ2-2, with 7 bases identical to TRBD1. Germline lookup yields CDR1 KGHSH and CDR2 LQKENI. The CDR3 runs to 14 residues. Germline trimming cut 2 bases from V and 6 bases from J; bases unmatched to any gene: 3. CDR3 protein: CASSPSTGSGELFF. The DNA for the CDR3 is TGTGCCAGCTCACCATCGACAGGGTCCGGGGAGCTGTTTTTT.

The chain has TRBV24-1 and TRBJ2-3, with D perhaps matching TRBD1 (5 bases). The V gene lost 4 bases and the J gene lost 6 bases, with 7 bases spanning the gap. This CDR3 has 12 amino acids. Germline lookup yields CDR1 KGHDR and CDR2 SFDVKD. The CDR3 sequence is CATSEPGDTQYF. Here the CDR3 DNA reads TGTGCCACCAGTGAGCCAGGGGATACGCAGTATTTT.

The chain employs TRBV6-2 or TRBV6-3 and TRBJ2-7; 8 bases are a match to TRBD2. CDR3 length: 16 amino acids. V shed 2 bases, J shed 0 bases, and the junction held 6 bases outside the gene matches. Germline V CDR1 and CDR2: MNHEY, SVGEGT. The CDR3 here is CASSYRAGGSSYEQYF. The CDR3, as DNA: TGTGCCAGCAGTTACCGGGCGGGGGGCAGCTCCTACGAGCAGTACTTC.

This clone appeared a few times. At one end the junction does not follow the germline gene, possibly because of a read error. This rearrangement joins TRBV18 to TRBJ1-5; D is unclear. Germline V CDR1 and CDR2: KGHSH, LQKENI. There are 13 residues in the CDR3. CDR3 sequence reads: CASSVGGNQPQHF. In DNA form, the CDR3 reads TGTGCGAGCTCGGTCGGGGGCAATCAGCCCCAGCATTTT.

This chain joins TRBV6-5 and TRBJ1-4; 8 positions agree with TRBD1. This CDR3 contains 14 residues. The germline V gene has CDR1 MNHEY and CDR2 SVGAGI. V trimming: 6 bases; J trimming: 7 bases; junction bases outside the gene matches: 7. For the CDR3, the DNA is TGTGCCAGCAGGCTGACAGGGGTGACTGAAAAACTGTTTTTT. Residues: CASRLTGVTEKLFF.

A single count supports this clone. The chain has TRBV5-1 and TRBJ1-2; D is ambiguous. V was clipped by 0 bases and J by 1 base, with 10 bases between them. This CDR3 is built from 15 residues. Per the germline V gene, CDR1 is SGHRS and CDR2 is YFSETQ. DNA for the CDR3: TGCGCCAGCAGCTTGGAGGCGGCAAGTAACTATGGCTACACCTTC. It yields the protein CASSLEAASNYGYTF.

J is TRBJ1-3 and V is TRBV14, with D possibly matching TRBD1 (5 bases). The germline gives CDR1 SGHDN, CDR2 FVKESK. CDR3 length: 15 amino acids. The V gene lost 4 bases and the J gene lost 2 bases, with 12 bases spanning the gap. The CDR3 sequence: CASSPPSRAGNTIYF. The CDR3 DNA is TGTGCCAGCAGCCCCCCGAGCAGGGCTGGAAACACCATATATTTT.

This clone showed up just a few times. The chain recombines TRBV19 with TRBJ1-2, with 9 positions matching TRBD1. After removal of 4 bases from V and 7 bases from J, the junction contained 10 bases not matched to a gene. Germline V gene sequence: CDR1 LNHDA, CDR2 SQIVND (reference sequence). The CDR3 runs 15 residues. The CDR3: CASSTNPGQGSGYTF. Here the CDR3 DNA reads TGTGCCAGTAGTACCAATCCGGGACAGGGCTCTGGCTACACCTTC.

This clone occurred a few times. This chain connects TRBV19 to TRBJ1-6; D call uncertain. Trimming took 3 bases from V and 7 from J, leaving 4 bases between them. Germline V gene data show CDR1 as LNHDA and CDR2 as SQIVND (reference sequence). This CDR3 is built from 12 residues. The DNA for the CDR3 is TGTGCCAGTAGTATCGTGAATTCACCCCTCCACTTT. Translating it yields CASSIVNSPLHF.

J is TRBJ2-2 and V is TRBV5-1; the D gene is possibly TRBD1 (6 bases). V was pared by 2 bases and J by 1 base, with 9 bases between. Germline loops: CDR1 SGHRS, CDR2 YFSETQ. The length of the CDR3 is 15 residues. The CDR3 DNA is TGCGCCAGCAGCTTAACACAGGGGAACACCGGGGAGCTGTTTTTT. Its protein is CASSLTQGNTGELFF.

This clone has only a few counts. The rearrangement uses TRBV18 and TRBJ2-7, with D unresolved. The length of the CDR3 is 13 residues. The germline V gene encodes CDR1 KGHSH and CDR2 LQKENI. Trimming pared 3 bases from V and 6 bases from J, leaving 12 bases between. The CDR3 nucleotides are TGTGCCAGCTCACCCTCCCCCCAGGCCGAGCAGTACGTC. Its protein product is CASSPSPQAEQYV.

This clone appeared many times. The chain uses TRBV3-1 (or the pseudogene TRBV3-2) and TRBJ1-1; the D is unclear. CDR3 length equals 13 residues. The germline V gene has CDR1 LGHDT and CDR2 YNNKEL (reference sequence). V lost 3 bases and J lost 5, with 10 bases in between. This CDR3 reads CASSQPGGTEAFF. CDR3 coding DNA: TGTGCCAGCAGCCAGCCGGGAGGGACTGAAGCTTTCTTT.

This sequence joins TRBV6-5 and TRBJ2-3; a weak D match, TRBD1 (5 bases). CDR3 size: 15 residues. Germline values: CDR1 MNHEY, CDR2 SVGAGI. Trimming pared 2 bases from V and 2 bases from J, leaving 11 bases between. The CDR3 is CASSYGQFSTDTQYF. The CDR3, as DNA: TGTGCCAGCAGTTACGGACAATTTTCCACAGATACGCAGTATTTT.

There are a few counts of this clone. J is TRBJ1-2 and V is TRBV2, with a tentative D call TRBD1 (5 bases). The CDR3 extends over 14 amino acids. Per germline, CDR1 SNHLY and CDR2 FYNNEI. Trimming removed 7 bases from V and 3 bases from J, with 15 bases in between. CDR3 bases: TGTGCCAGCATAGGAGGGGCGCAGGACTATGGCTACACCTTC. It encodes CASIGGAQDYGYTF.

The chain joins TRBV11-3 to TRBJ2-1, with TRBD2 matching 11 bases. In germline, CDR1 is SGHNT, CDR2 YENEEA. Germline trimming cut 5 bases from V and 9 bases from J; bases unmatched to any gene: 12. CDR3 length: 16 residues. The CDR3 region has the DNA TGTGCCAGCAGCATTAGCGGGAGGCTAGCGGGGGGTGAGCAGTTCTTC. It codes for CASSISGRLAGGEQFF. Together with reference TRBV11-3 and TRBJ2-1, the CDR3 gives the full variable domain: EAGVVQSPRYKIIEKKQPVAFWCNPISGHNTLYWYLQNLGQGPELLIRYENEEAVDDSQLPKDRFSAERLKGVDSTLKIQPAELGDSAVYLCASSISGRLAGGEQFFGPGTRLTVL.

This clone has just one count. The chain combines TRBV28 with TRBJ1-5; maybe TRBD1 (6 bases). CDR1 and CDR2 (germline): MDHEN, SYDVKM. Trimming cost V 6 bases and J 8 bases, with 29 bases left between them. The CDR3 sequence is 18 residues long. The CDR3 is CASSLGQLTLSIAKPQHF. The CDR3 coding sequence is TGTGCCAGCAGCTTAGGACAGCTCACCCTCTCTATTGCGAAGCCCCAGCATTTT.

The chain recombines TRBV3-1 (or the pseudogene TRBV3-2) with TRBJ1-1; 7 nucleotides agree with TRBD1. V shed 6 bases, J shed 11 bases, and the junction held 9 bases outside the gene matches. The germline gives CDR1 LGHDT, CDR2 YNNKEL (reference sequence). This CDR3 has 12 residues. Written as DNA, the CDR3 is TGTGCCAGCAGTCGACAGGGTGTGGTCGCTTTCTTT. Its protein is CASSRQGVVAFF.

This clone was found once. The rearrangement uses TRBV7-8 and TRBJ2-3; TRBD2 matches at 14 bases. From germline, CDR1 is SGHVS and CDR2 FQNEAQ. This CDR3 has 16 amino acids. The junction had 7 bases not matched to a gene; V was cut back by 7 bases and J by 4 bases. The CDR3 DNA is TGTGCCAGCACTTTGGGGACTAGCGGGGGTGCAGATACGCAGTATTTT. Protein sequence: CASTLGTSGGADTQYF. Variable domain in full (rest from reference TRBV7-8 and TRBJ2-3): GAGVSQSPRYKVAKRGQDVALRCDPISGHVSLFWYQQALGQGPEFLTYFQNEAQLDKSGLPSDRFFAERPEGSVSTLKIQRTQQEDSAVYLCASTLGTSGGADTQYFGPGTRLTVL.

This clone was seen a few times. The chain uses TRBV6-6 and TRBJ1-1; D is perhaps TRBD1 (5 bases). The germline V gene encodes CDR1 MNHNY and CDR2 SVGAGI (reference sequence). V was shortened by 5 bases and J by 3 bases, with 16 bases between the two germline ends. The CDR3 totals 15 residues. CDR3 loop: CASSPTRAVDTEAFF. As DNA, the CDR3 is TGTGCCAGCAGTCCCACCAGGGCGGTTGACACTGAAGCTTTCTTT.

The rearrangement uses TRBV5-1 and TRBJ2-3; 10 bases are shared with TRBD1. Looked up from germline, CDR1 is SGHRS and CDR2 is YFSETQ. V lost 4 bases and J lost 4; bases outside the gene matches: 3. The CDR3 contains 14 residues. CDR3 sequence: CASSVGQGADTQYF. The CDR3 DNA follows: TGCGCCAGCAGCGTCGGACAGGGGGCAGATACGCAGTATTTT.

This sequence joins TRBV28 and TRBJ1-5; 8 nucleotides align to TRBD1. Looked up from germline, CDR1 is MDHEN and CDR2 is SYDVKM. V dropped 8 bases and J dropped 1; count of bases not matched to a gene: 4. The CDR3 spans 14 residues. The CDR3: CASGTGGSNQPQHF. CDR3 bases: TGTGCCAGCGGAACAGGGGGGAGCAATCAGCCCCAGCATTTT.

The J gene is TRBJ1-2, the V gene TRBV5-1; 7 bases are a match to TRBD1. This CDR3 spans 13 amino acids. Germline lookup yields CDR1 SGHRS and CDR2 YFSETQ. Trimming at V came to 1 base and at J to 4 bases, leaving 1 base not matched to a gene. The CDR3 protein is CASSLWTGYGYTF. The CDR3 nucleotides are TGCGCCAGCAGCTTGTGGACAGGCTATGGCTACACCTTC.

The V and J genes are TRBV29-1 and TRBJ1-1, with a weak D call TRBD1 (6 bases). V shed 6 bases and J shed 0 bases, with 14 bases lying between them. CDR1 is SQVTM, CDR2 ANQGSEA, per germline. The CDR3 is made up of 14 amino acids. The CDR3, as DNA: TGCAGCGTCCGAAGGGGGATCATGAACACTGAAGCTTTCTTT. It yields the protein CSVRRGIMNTEAFF. Full variable domain (outside the CDR3, taken from reference TRBV29-1 and TRBJ1-1): SAVISQKPSRDICQRGTSLTIQCQVDSQVTMMFWYRQQPGQSLTLIATANQGSEATYESGFVIDKFPISRPNLTFSTLTVSNMSPEDSSIYLCSVRRGIMNTEAFFGQGTRLTVV.

The CDR3 nucleotides are TGTGCCAGCAGCTCAACAGGGGTCACTGAAGCTTTCTTT. Encoded protein: CASSSTGVTEAFF. The chain couples TRBV7-8 to TRBJ1-1, with TRBD1 matching 7 bases. Per the germline V gene, CDR1 is SGHVS and CDR2 is FQNEAQ. V lost 4 bases to trimming and J lost 4 bases; unmatched junction nucleotides: 3. The CDR3 runs to 13 residues.

The V and J genes are TRBV6-5 and TRBJ1-6; D unresolved. The germline CDR1 and CDR2 sequences are MNHEY and SVGAGI. Trimming removed 3 bases from V and 9 bases from J, with 9 bases in between. The CDR3 sequence is 13 residues long. The CDR3 sequence: CASSYAGSSPLHF. DNA of the CDR3: TGTGCCAGCAGTTATGCCGGGAGTTCACCCCTCCACTTT.

V gene TRBV19 combines with J gene TRBJ2-1; 7 bases map to TRBD2. Losses at the gene ends were 0 bases for V and 4 bases for J; bases not matched to a gene: 6. The germline gives CDR1 LNHDA, CDR2 SQIVND (reference sequence). This CDR3 has 16 residues. This CDR3 reads CASSIEGGGKYNEQFF. CDR3 sequence (DNA): TGTGCCAGTAGTATAGAGGGGGGAGGGAAGTACAATGAGCAGTTCTTC.